The rows below give T cell receptor beta chains drawn from one sample of a study of post-analysis software for immune sequencing data. TCRdb redid the calling of the PCR reads with MiXCR, one entry per CDR3 protein. The sample holds about 770,000 distinct CDR3 sequences, 46% seen once. The sample was blood. These receptors originate from a girl aged 5 to 17 with multiple sclerosis. Both conserved end residues are part of each CDR3. A D gene is named only where the DNA matches it firmly. Rows may omit the clone size; those that give it use once, few, many or a size class.

CDR3 length | J gene | D gene | V gene | clone size | CDR3 DNA | CDR3 protein
15 | TRBJ2-5 | . | TRBV7-2 | . | TGTGCCAGCAGAACCCAGACTAGTTGGCAAGAGACCCAGTACTTC | CASRTQTSWQETQYF
12 | TRBJ2-1 | . | TRBV20-1 | . | TGCAGTGCTAGGGGCGGGATCGATGAGCAGTTCTTC | CSARGGIDEQFF
13 | TRBJ2-5 | TRBD1 | TRBV7-2 | . | TGTGCCAGCAGCTTACAGGGGGCTTGGGAGCAGTACTTC | CASSLQGAWEQYF
12 | TRBJ1-5 | . | TRBV29-1 | . | TGCAGCGTTAGCCAGGGTGATCAGCCCCAGCATTTT | CSVSQGDQPQHF
15 | TRBJ2-1 | TRBD2 | TRBV12-3/TRBV12-4 | few | TGTGCCAGCAGTTTCCCGGAAGCGGGGTACAATGAGCAGTTCTTC | CASSFPEAGYNEQFF
13 | TRBJ2-7 | . | TRBV12-3/TRBV12-4 | few | TGTGCCAGCAGTTGGACAGCCCACTACGAGCAGTACTTC | CASSWTAHYEQYF
15 | TRBJ2-5 | . | TRBV7-2 | . | TGTGCCAGCAGCCGGGGACTCAGAGTGGAGGAGACCCAGTACTTC | CASSRGLRVEETQYF
15 | TRBJ1-4 | . | TRBV12-3/TRBV12-4 | few | TGTGCCAGCAGTTTAGGCGGGGCTTCTAATGAAAAACTGTTTTTT | CASSLGGASNEKLFF
14 | TRBJ2-7 | TRBD2 | TRBV6-6 | few | TGTGCCAGCAGACCTCTAGCGGGAGCTTACGAGCAGTACTTC | CASRPLAGAYEQYF
15 | TRBJ1-1 | . | TRBV20-1 | . | TGCAGTGCTGATAGGGGGGGATCTTCGAACACTGAAGCTTTCTTT | CSADRGGSSNTEAFF
17 | TRBJ2-6 | TRBD1 | TRBV29-1 | few | TGCAGCGTTAGCCCCGGGACAGGGATCTCTGGGGCCAACGTCCTGACTTTC | CSVSPGTGISGANVLTF
17 | TRBJ1-4 | . | TRBV6-6 | . | TGTGCCAGCAGTTACTCTGGTTCCAGGGGTATGCGGGAAAAACTGTTTTTT | CASSYSGSRGMREKLFF
16 | TRBJ2-5 | TRBD2 | TRBV29-1 | few | TGCAGCGTTGAAGATCTGGGACTAGCGACCCAAGAGACCCAGTACTTC | CSVEDLGLATQETQYF
13 | TRBJ2-1 | TRBD1 | TRBV6-2/TRBV6-3 | . | TGTGCCAGCAGTATCGTACAGGGGAATGAGCAGTTCTTC | CASSIVQGNEQFF
17 | TRBJ1-6 | . | TRBV9 | . | TGTGCCAGCAGCCCCGAACCCGACAGTTACCTTAATTCACCCCTCCACTTT | CASSPEPDSYLNSPLHF
14 | TRBJ2-1 | TRBD2 | TRBV24-1 | . | TGTGCCATCTCCAAGCGGGACCGGGGTAATGAGCAGTTCTTC | CAISKRDRGNEQFF
18 | TRBJ2-1 | . | TRBV15 | few | TGTGCCACCAGCAGTGAACCTTCTATTGGCGGCTCCTACAATGAGCAGTTCTTC | CATSSEPSIGGSYNEQFF
17 | TRBJ2-1 | TRBD2 | TRBV27 | few | TGTGCCAGCAGTCCATGGGGCGGGAGAGGTGGCGGGTATGCGCAGTTCTTC | CASSPWGGRGGGYAQFF
14 | TRBJ1-2 | TRBD1 | TRBV18 | . | TGTGCCAGCTCACATGGGACAGGCCCCTATGGCTACACCTTC | CASSHGTGPYGYTF
15 | TRBJ2-3 | TRBD2 | TRBV9 | . | TGTGCCAGCAGCGTAGAGGCGGGAGAGGGCGATACGCAGTATTTT | CASSVEAGEGDTQYF
15 | TRBJ1-2 | . | TRBV5-1 | . | TGCGCCAGCAGCTTGACGTCGGCGGATCTTAATGGCTACACCTTC | CASSLTSADLNGYTF
13 | TRBJ2-1 | . | TRBV29-1 | few | TGCAGCGTTGATTGGGGGTTTGGTGGTGAGCAGTTCTTC | CSVDWGFGGEQFF
13 | TRBJ2-7 | . | TRBV29-1 | . | TGCAGCGTTGAAGATCCCGGTTACTACGAGCAGTACTTC | CSVEDPGYYEQYF
16 | TRBJ2-7 | TRBD1 | TRBV7-2 | . | TGTGCCAGCAGCCGTACGACAGGGAGTCAGTCCTACGAGCAGTACTTC | CASSRTTGSQSYEQYF
12 | TRBJ2-5 | . | TRBV2 | . | TGTGCCAGCCGGGATCCTGGTTGGACCCAGTACTTC | CASRDPGWTQYF
13 | TRBJ2-3 | . | TRBV6-1 | . | TGTGCCAGCAGTGCGGGGCTATCAGATACGCAGTATTTT | CASSAGLSDTQYF
16 | TRBJ2-4 | . | TRBV6-6 | . | TGTGCCAGCAGTAATCCGGGACTGGATTGGGGAAACATTCAGTACTTC | CASSNPGLDWGNIQYF
15 | TRBJ2-3 | TRBD1 | TRBV3-1 | few | TGTGCCAGCAGCCACGAGGGACAGCTCACAGATACGCAGTATTTT | CASSHEGQLTDTQYF
13 | TRBJ2-7 | TRBD1 | TRBV24-1 | few | TGTGCCACCCTAGGGACAGGGCTCTACGAGCAGTACTTC | CATLGTGLYEQYF
10 | TRBJ2-5 | . | TRBV28 | . | TGTGCCAGCAGTTGTGAGACCCAGTACTTC | CASSCETQYF
16 | TRBJ2-3 | . | TRBV9 | . | TGTGCCAGCAGCGTAGGAGTCGGGGAAAACACAGATACGCAGTATTTT | CASSVGVGENTDTQYF
15 | TRBJ1-2 | . | TRBV7-2 | few | TGTGCCAGCAGCTCCCGTTTAGGAGAAGACTATGGCTACACCTTC | CASSSRLGEDYGYTF
14 | TRBJ1-5 | . | TRBV15 | . | TGTGCCACCAGCAGAGCAGGGGTGGGTCAGCCCCAGCATTTT | CATSRAGVGQPQHF
12 | TRBJ2-1 | . | TRBV12-3/TRBV12-4 | . | TGTGCCAGCAATTTACCTCCACAGGGCCAGTTCTTC | CASNLPPQGQFF
18 | TRBJ2-3 | TRBD2 | TRBV7-8 | . | TGTGCCAGCAGCCAGGGGCGTTTTAGCGGGAGGGGTAAAGATACGCAGTATTTT | CASSQGRFSGRGKDTQYF
16 | TRBJ1-2 | . | TRBV5-6 | . | TGTGCCAGCAGCGTGGGTCCGGATATTAGTAGGGATGGTTACACCTTC | CASSVGPDISRDGYTF
15 | TRBJ1-2 | . | TRBV27 | . | TGTGCCAGCAGTTTATGGGGCTCACCTAACTATGGCTACACCTTC | CASSLWGSPNYGYTF
16 | TRBJ2-3 | TRBD2 | TRBV27 | few | TGTGCCAGCAGTTCATCACTAGCGTTGGGCACAGATACGCAGTATTTT | CASSSSLALGTDTQYF
14 | TRBJ2-5 | . | TRBV4-3 | . | TGCGCTAGCAGCCAAGATTTCGGGCCCGAGACCCAGTACTTC | CASSQDFGPETQYF
16 | TRBJ2-3 | . | TRBV19 | . | TGTGCCAGTAGTATAGGGGCAGGGGCTAGCACAGATACGCAGTATTTT | CASSIGAGASTDTQYF
16 | TRBJ1-4 | . | TRBV7-2 | . | TGTGCCAGCAGCTTCCAATCGGGAGCCGGGAATGAAAAACTGTTTTTT | CASSFQSGAGNEKLFF
13 | TRBJ2-5 | TRBD2 | TRBV20-1 | . | TGCAGTGCGGTTACTAGCGAGCAAGAGACCCAGTACTTC | CSAVTSEQETQYF
14 | TRBJ1-2 | . | TRBV5-1 | few | TGCGCCAGCAGCTTGGTTGGGACACTTCATGGCTACACCTTC | CASSLVGTLHGYTF
12 | TRBJ2-7 | . | TRBV11-3 | . | TGTGCCAGCAGCGATAGCAGGTACGAGCAGTACTTC | CASSDSRYEQYF
14 | TRBJ1-5 | . | TRBV4-3 | . | TGCGCCAGCAGCCCCGATAGGATCAATCAGCCCCAGCATTTT | CASSPDRINQPQHF
14 | TRBJ2-7 | . | TRBV18 | . | TGTGCCAGCTCCCCCAAACCTAGAGACTACGAGCAGTACTTC | CASSPKPRDYEQYF
16 | TRBJ2-3 | TRBD2 | TRBV2 | . | TGTGCCAGCAGGGAATTAGCGGGAGGTTCCACAGATACGCAGTATTTT | CASRELAGGSTDTQYF
12 | TRBJ1-6 | . | TRBV7-9 | few | TGTGCCAGCACAGGGAAGGGTTCACCCCTCCACTTT | CASTGKGSPLHF
11 | TRBJ2-3 | . | TRBV29-1 | . | TGCAGCGGACAGTGGGCAGATACGCAGTATTTT | CSGQWADTQYF
15 | TRBJ2-5 | . | TRBV7-9 | few | TGTGTCAGCAGCTTAGCCCCGGGGGCGGAAGAGACCCAGTACTTC | CVSSLAPGAEETQYF
20 | TRBJ2-1 | . | TRBV7-8 | . | TGTGCCAGCAGCTTACCCCTGGGGGCGGGACCCCGGAATGGCTACAATGAGCAGTTCTTC | CASSLPLGAGPRNGYNEQFF
18 | TRBJ2-7 | . | TRBV12-3/TRBV12-4 | . | TGTGCCAGCAGTACCCTTATGCCCACTGAGACGGAGACCTACGAGCAGTACTTC | CASSTLMPTETETYEQYF
13 | TRBJ2-3 | TRBD2 | TRBV29-1 | . | TGCAGCGTTGAAATGGGAGGGCCAGATACGCAGTATTTT | CSVEMGGPDTQYF
15 | TRBJ2-1 | . | TRBV20-1 | . | TGCAGTGCTAGAGATCGGGGCAGGGGAAGAGATGAGCAGTTCTTC | CSARDRGRGRDEQFF
15 | TRBJ1-5 | . | TRBV6-2/TRBV6-3 | few | TGTGCCAGCAGTCTCAGTGCAGGTTGGGATCAGCCCCAGCATTTT | CASSLSAGWDQPQHF